The text below deals with one T cell receptor beta chain. Antigen unknown. This sample was included in a study of CD4 T cells in relation to SARS-CoV-2 and coronaviruses. Study outcomes and limitations: SARS-CoV-2-driven expansion was significantly weaker in crossreactive than monoreactive clones.

The repertoire was sequenced with immunoSEQ multiplex PCR; TCRdb's copy has only in-frame clones and lacks some. The sample lists tens of thousands of clones, 80% to 90% occurring once. Trimming removed 5 bases at V and 6 bases at J, with 14 bases between. Germline loops: CDR1 SGHTA, CDR2 FQGNSA. The CDR3 spans 15 residues. The sequence was obtained from an adult with COVID-19. Input material: memory CD4+ T cells from PBMCs. The V call is TRBV7-2, the J call TRBJ2-6; tentatively, D is TRBD2 (6 bases). The CDR3: CASSPRLDVANVLTF. CDR3 DNA: TGTGCCAGCAGCCCCAGACTAGACGTGGCCAACGTCCTGACTTTC.